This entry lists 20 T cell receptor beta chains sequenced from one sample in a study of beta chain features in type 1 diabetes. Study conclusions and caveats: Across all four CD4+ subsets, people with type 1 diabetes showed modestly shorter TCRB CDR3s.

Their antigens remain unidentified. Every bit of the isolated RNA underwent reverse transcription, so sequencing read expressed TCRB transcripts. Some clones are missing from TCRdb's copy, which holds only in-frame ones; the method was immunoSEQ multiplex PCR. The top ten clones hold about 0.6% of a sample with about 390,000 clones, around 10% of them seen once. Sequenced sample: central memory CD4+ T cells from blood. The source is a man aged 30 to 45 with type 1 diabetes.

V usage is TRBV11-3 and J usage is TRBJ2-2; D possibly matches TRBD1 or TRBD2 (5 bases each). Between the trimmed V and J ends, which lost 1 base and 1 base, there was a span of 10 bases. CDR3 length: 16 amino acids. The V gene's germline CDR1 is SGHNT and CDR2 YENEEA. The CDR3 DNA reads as TGTGCCAGCAGCTTAGGTGGGGGTAGGAACACCGGGGAGCTGTTTTTT. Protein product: CASSLGGGRNTGELFF.

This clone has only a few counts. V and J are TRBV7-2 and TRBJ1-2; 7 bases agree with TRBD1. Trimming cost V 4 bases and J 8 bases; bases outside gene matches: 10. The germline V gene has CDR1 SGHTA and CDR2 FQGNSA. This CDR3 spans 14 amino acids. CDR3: CASSYQTGSRGYTF. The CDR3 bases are TGTGCCAGCAGCTACCAGACAGGGTCTAGGGGCTACACCTTC.

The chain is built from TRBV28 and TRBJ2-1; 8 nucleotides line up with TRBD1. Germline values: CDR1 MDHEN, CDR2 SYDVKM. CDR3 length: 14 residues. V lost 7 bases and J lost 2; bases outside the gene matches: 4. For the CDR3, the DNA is TGTGCCAGCAAGTCGGACAGGGCCTACAATGAGCAGTTCTTC. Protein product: CASKSDRAYNEQFF.

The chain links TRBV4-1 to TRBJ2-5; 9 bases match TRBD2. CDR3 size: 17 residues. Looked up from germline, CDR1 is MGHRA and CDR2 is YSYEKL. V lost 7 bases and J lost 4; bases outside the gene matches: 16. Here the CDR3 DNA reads TGCGCCAGCACCCTTACCCCGACTAGCGGCGAGGGAGAGACCCAGTACTTC. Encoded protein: CASTLTPTSGEGETQYF.

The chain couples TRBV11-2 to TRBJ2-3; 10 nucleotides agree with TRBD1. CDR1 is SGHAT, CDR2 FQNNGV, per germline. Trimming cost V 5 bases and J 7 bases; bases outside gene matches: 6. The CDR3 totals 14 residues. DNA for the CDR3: TGTGCCAGCAGCCCCCGGACAGGGGGTTATACGCAGTATTTT. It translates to CASSPRTGGYTQYF.

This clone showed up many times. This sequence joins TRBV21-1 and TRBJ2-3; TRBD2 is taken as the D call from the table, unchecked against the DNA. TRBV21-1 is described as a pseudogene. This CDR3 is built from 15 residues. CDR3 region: CASSRRSGRTDTQYF. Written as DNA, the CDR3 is TGTGCCAGCAGCAGACGAAGCGGGAGAACAGATACGCAGTATTTT.

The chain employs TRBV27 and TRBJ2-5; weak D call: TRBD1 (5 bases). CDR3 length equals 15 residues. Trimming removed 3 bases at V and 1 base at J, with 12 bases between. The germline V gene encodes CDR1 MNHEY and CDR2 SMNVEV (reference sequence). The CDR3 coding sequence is TGTGCCAGCAGTTTTTCAGGGAAGTTCCAAGAGACCCAGTACTTC. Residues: CASSFSGKFQETQYF.

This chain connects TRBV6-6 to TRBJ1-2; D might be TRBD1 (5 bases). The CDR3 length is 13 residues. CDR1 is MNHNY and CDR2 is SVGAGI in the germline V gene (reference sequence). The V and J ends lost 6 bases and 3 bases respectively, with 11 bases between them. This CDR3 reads CASRLGPYYGYTF. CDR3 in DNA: TGTGCCAGCAGGTTGGGACCATACTATGGCTACACCTTC.

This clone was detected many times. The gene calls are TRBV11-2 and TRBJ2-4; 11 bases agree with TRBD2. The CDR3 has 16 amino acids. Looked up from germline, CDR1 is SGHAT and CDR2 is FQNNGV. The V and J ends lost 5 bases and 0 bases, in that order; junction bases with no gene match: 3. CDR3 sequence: CASSPTSGKAKNIQYF. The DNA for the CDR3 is TGTGCCAGCAGCCCGACTAGCGGGAAAGCCAAAAACATTCAGTACTTC.

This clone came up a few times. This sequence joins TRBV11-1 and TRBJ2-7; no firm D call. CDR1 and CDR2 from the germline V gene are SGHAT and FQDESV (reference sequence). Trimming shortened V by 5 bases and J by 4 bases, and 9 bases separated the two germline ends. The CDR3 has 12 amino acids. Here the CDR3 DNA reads TGTGCCAGCAGCGCCACCCTTTACGAGCAGTACTTC. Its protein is CASSATLYEQYF.

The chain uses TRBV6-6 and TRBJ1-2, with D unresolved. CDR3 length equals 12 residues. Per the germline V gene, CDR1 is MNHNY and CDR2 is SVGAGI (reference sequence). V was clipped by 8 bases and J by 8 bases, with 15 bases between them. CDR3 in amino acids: CASQLQLGGYTF. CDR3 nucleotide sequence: TGTGCCAGCCAACTACAACTAGGGGGCTACACCTTC.

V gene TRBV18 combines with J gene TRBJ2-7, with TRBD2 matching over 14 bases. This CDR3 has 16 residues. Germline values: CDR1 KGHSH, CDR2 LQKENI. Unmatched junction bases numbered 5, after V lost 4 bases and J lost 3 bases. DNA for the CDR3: TGTGCCAGCTCACTGGGACTAGCGGGAGAAGGCTACGAGCAGTACTTC. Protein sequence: CASSLGLAGEGYEQYF.

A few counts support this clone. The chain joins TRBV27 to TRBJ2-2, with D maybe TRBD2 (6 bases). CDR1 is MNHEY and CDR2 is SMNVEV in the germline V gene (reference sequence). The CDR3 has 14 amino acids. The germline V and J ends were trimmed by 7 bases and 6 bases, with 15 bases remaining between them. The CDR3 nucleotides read TGTGCCAGCAAACTAGCAATGGCATCCGGGGAGCTGTTTTTT. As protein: CASKLAMASGELFF.

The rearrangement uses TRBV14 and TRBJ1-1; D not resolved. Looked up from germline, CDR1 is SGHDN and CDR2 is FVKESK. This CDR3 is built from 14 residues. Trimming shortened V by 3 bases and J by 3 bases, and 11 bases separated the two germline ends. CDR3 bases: TGTGCCAGCAGCCATCAGACGCGGGACACTGAAGCTTTCTTT. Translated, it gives CASSHQTRDTEAFF. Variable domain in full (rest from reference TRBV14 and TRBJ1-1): EAGVTQFPSHSVIEKGQTVTLRCDPISGHDNLYWYRRVMGKEIKFLLHFVKESKQDESGMPNNRFLAERTGGTYSTLKVQPAELEDSGVYFCASSHQTRDTEAFFGQGTRLTVV.

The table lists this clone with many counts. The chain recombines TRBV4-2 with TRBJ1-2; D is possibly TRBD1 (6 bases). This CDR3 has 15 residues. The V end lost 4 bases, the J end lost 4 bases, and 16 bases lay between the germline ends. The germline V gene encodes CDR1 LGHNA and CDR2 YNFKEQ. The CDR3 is CASSPELDSSYGYTF. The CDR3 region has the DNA TGTGCCAGCAGCCCTGAGTTGGACAGCAGCTATGGCTACACCTTC.

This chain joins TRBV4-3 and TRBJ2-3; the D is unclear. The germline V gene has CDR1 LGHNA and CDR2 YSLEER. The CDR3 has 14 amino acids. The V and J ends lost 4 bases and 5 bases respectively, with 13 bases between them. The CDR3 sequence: CASSPGPHEDTQYF. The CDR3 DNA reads TGCGCCAGCAGCCCCGGCCCCCACGAAGATACGCAGTATTTT.

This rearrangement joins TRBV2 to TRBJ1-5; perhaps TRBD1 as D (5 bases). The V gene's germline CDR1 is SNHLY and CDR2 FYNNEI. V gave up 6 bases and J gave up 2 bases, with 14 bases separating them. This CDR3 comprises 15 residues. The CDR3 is CASSSGGAGNQPQHF. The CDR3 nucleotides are TGTGCCAGCAGCTCTGGAGGGGCTGGCAATCAGCCCCAGCATTTT.

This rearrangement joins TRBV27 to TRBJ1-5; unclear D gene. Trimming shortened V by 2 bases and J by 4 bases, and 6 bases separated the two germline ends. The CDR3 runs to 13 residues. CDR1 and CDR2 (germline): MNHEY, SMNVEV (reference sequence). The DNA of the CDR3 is TGTGCCAGCAGTTTAAGGGAAAATCAGCCCCAGCATTTT. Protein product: CASSLRENQPQHF.

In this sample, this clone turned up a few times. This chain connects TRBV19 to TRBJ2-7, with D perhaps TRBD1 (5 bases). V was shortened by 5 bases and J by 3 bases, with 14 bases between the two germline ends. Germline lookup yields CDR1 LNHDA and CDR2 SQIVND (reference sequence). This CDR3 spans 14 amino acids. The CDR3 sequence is CASSPEAGNYEQYF. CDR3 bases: TGTGCCAGTAGTCCGGAAGCAGGGAACTACGAGCAGTACTTC.

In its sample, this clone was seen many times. CDR3 sequence: CASSLFVGPGNTIYF. The CDR3 DNA follows: TGTGCCAGCAGTTTATTCGTGGGACCTGGAAACACCATATATTTT. The V call is TRBV27, the J call TRBJ1-3, with a weak D call TRBD1 (5 bases). CDR1 and CDR2 (germline): MNHEY, SMNVEV (reference sequence). V gave up 1 base and J gave up 2 bases, with 9 bases separating them. CDR3 length equals 15 residues.